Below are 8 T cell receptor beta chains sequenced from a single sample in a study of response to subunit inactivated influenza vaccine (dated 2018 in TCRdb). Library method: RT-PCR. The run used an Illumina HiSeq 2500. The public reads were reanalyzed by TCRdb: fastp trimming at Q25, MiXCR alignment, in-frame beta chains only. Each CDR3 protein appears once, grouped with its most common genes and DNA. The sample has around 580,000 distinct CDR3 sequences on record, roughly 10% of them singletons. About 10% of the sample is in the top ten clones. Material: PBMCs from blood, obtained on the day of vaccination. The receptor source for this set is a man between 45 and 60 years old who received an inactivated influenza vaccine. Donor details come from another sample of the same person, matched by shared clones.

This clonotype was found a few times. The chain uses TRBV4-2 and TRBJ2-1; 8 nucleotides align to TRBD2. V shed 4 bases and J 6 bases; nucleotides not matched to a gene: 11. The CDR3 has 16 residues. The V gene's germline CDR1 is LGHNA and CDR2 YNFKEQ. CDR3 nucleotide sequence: TGTGCCAGCAGCCCTGTTCCGGGAGGGCGGCGCAATGAGCAGTTCTTC. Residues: CASSPVPGGRRNEQFF.

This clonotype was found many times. The CDR3: CASSLTGTPSYEQYF. The CDR3 region has the DNA TGCGCCAGCAGCTTAACCGGGACTCCCTCCTACGAGCAGTACTTC. The V and J genes are TRBV5-1 and TRBJ2-7, with TRBD2 as a possible D gene (6 bases). CDR1 is SGHRS, CDR2 YFSETQ, per germline. CDR3 length equals 15 residues. With 2 bases removed from V and 0 bases from J, the gap between germline ends came to 12 bases.

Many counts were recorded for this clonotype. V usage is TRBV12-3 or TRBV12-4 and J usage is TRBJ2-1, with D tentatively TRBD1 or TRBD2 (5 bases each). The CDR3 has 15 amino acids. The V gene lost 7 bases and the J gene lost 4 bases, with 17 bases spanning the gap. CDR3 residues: CASTPPGAEYNEQFF. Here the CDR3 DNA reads TGTGCCAGCACCCCCCCCGGGGCTGAGTACAATGAGCAGTTCTTC.

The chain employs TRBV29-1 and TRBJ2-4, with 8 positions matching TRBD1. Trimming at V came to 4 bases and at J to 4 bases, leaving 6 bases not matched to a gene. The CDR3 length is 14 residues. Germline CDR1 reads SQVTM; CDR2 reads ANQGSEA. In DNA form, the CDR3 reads TGCAGCGTTGCTCAGGGGGCGGGAAAAAACATTCAGTACTTC. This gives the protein CSVAQGAGKNIQYF.

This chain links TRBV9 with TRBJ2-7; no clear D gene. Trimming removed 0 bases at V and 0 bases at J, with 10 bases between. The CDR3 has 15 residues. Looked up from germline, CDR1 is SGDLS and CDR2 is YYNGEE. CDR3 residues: CASSVGTNPSYEQYF. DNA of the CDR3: TGTGCCAGCAGCGTAGGCACAAATCCCTCCTACGAGCAGTACTTC.

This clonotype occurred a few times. CDR3 residues: CASSPMFSGRADQETQYF. CDR3 sequence (DNA): TGTGCCAGCAGTCCCATGTTCAGCGGGAGAGCAGACCAAGAGACCCAGTACTTC. The gene calls are TRBV28 and TRBJ2-5; 8 nucleotides line up with TRBD2. CDR3 length: 18 residues. Germline V gene lookup returns CDR1 MDHEN and CDR2 SYDVKM. The V and J ends lost 5 bases and 0 bases, in that order; junction bases with no gene match: 14.

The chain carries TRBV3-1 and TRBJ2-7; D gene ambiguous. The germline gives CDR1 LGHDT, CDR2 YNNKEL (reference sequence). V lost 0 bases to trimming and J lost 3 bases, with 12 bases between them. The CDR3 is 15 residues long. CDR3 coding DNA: TGTGCCAGCAGCCAAGATGGGTCCACCAACTACGAGCAGTACTTC. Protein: CASSQDGSTNYEQYF.

This CDR3 is CASSQRPDTKNIQYF. DNA for the CDR3: TGCGCCAGCAGCCAACGTCCGGACACTAAAAACATTCAGTACTTC. This chain connects TRBV4-3 to TRBJ2-4; tentative D call: TRBD1 (5 bases). This CDR3 has 15 residues. V lost 2 bases and J lost 4, with 12 bases in between. Germline values: CDR1 LGHNA, CDR2 YSLEER.